This record covers a single T cell receptor (beta chain). Its target is not known. This sample is part of a study of response to subunit inactivated influenza vaccine. Overall study findings and caveats: Authors suggested seasonal influenza vaccinations each recruit few new T cells.

In TCRdb, the RT-PCR reads were re-called with MiXCR into one record per CDR3 protein. In the table there are 610,000 or so distinct CDR3 sequences, around 13% of which are singletons. The material was PBMCs from blood, obtained 11 to 12 days after vaccination. The receptor was derived from a man between 50 and 59 years old who received an inactivated influenza vaccine.

The CDR3 DNA sequence: TGTGCCACCAGCAGAGGACAGGGGGCGGGATATCAGCCCCAGCATTTT. Encoded protein: CATSRGQGAGYQPQHF. This chain connects TRBV15 to TRBJ1-5; 10 bases align to TRBD1. Trimming removed 1 base from V and 5 bases from J; junction bases left unmatched: 5. Germline V gene sequence: CDR1 LNHNV, CDR2 YYDKDF (reference sequence). The CDR3 contains 16 residues.